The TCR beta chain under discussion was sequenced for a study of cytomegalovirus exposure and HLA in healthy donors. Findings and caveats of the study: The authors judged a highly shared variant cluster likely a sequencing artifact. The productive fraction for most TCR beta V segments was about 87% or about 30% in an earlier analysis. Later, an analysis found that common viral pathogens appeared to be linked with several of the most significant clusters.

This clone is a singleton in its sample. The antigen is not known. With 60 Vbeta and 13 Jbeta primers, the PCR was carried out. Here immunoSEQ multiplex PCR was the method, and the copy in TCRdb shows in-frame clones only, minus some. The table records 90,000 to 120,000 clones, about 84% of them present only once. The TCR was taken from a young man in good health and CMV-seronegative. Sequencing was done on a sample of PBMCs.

The CDR3 DNA is TGTGCCTGGAGTGTACAGGGGGCTGAAAAACTGTTTTTT. Its protein is CAWSVQGAEKLFF. The chain links TRBV30 to TRBJ1-4; TRBD1 matches 9 bases. The CDR3 contains 13 residues. With 0 bases clipped from V and 7 bases from J, the junction kept 0 bases outside the gene matches. The V gene's germline CDR1 is GTSNPN and CDR2 SVGIG (reference sequence).